Shown below are 14 T cell receptor beta chains from a single sample sequenced in a study of blood T cell repertoires in COVID-19. Some clones are missing from TCRdb's copy, which holds only in-frame ones; the method was immunoSEQ multiplex PCR. The sample lists around 290,000 clones, about 88% occurring once. Sequencing used PBMCs or T cells enriched from blood (not recorded which). All receptors derive from a woman aged 55-69 years in a cohort exposed to, infected with or recovered from COVID-19 (not recorded which).

This clone was seen repeatedly, ten times or more. The chain employs TRBV19 and TRBJ1-6, with TRBD1 matching over 7 bases. CDR1 and CDR2 from the germline V gene are LNHDA and SQIVND (reference sequence). Germline trimming cut 6 bases from V and 9 bases from J; bases unmatched to any gene: 5. The CDR3 extends over 13 amino acids. The CDR3 sequence is CASRGTERSPLHF. CDR3 sequence (DNA): TGTGCCAGTAGGGGGACAGAGCGTTCACCCCTCCACTTT.

The chain is built from TRBV15 and TRBJ2-1, with 7 bases identical to TRBD1. This CDR3 is built from 15 residues. V gave up 1 base and J gave up 1 base; unmatched junction bases: 1. Germline CDR1 LNHNV, CDR2 YYDKDF (reference sequence). As DNA, the CDR3 is TGTGCCACCAGCAGAGGGGGACAGTCCTACAATGAGCAGTTCTTC. Protein: CATSRGGQSYNEQFF.

This rearrangement joins TRBV12-5 to TRBJ2-1; D might be TRBD2 (6 bases). The CDR3 spans 11 residues. V was clipped by 6 bases and J by 8 bases, with 8 bases between them. Germline CDR1 is LGHNT and CDR2 is FRNRAP. In DNA, the CDR3 is TGTGCTAGTGGCCGGAGGGATGAGCAGTTCTTC. Translated: CASGRRDEQFF.

The J gene is TRBJ2-7, the V gene TRBV5-8; 8 bases fit TRBD1. This CDR3 has 13 residues. The V segment lost 4 bases and the J segment 2 bases; nucleotides outside the gene matches: 2. CDR1 and CDR2 (germline): SGHTS, YDEGEE. The chain's CDR3 is CASSRDRPYEQYF. The CDR3 DNA follows: TGTGCCAGCAGCCGGGACAGGCCCTACGAGCAGTACTTC.

DNA for the CDR3: TGTGCCAGCAGTACCTTTGACAGGGTCAGCTCCTACGAGCAGTACTTC. Protein product: CASSTFDRVSSYEQYF. V gene TRBV3-1 (or the pseudogene TRBV3-2) combines with J gene TRBJ2-7; 7 nucleotides match TRBD1. The junction had 11 bases not matched to a gene; V was cut back by 6 bases and J by 0 bases. CDR1 is LGHDT and CDR2 is YNNKEL in the germline V gene (reference sequence). This CDR3 is 16 amino acids long.

CDR3 sequence (DNA): TGTGCCACCAGTGAGTTGGTAGCGGGAGATAACGAGCAGTTCTTC. Protein sequence: CATSELVAGDNEQFF. The chain has TRBV24-1 and TRBJ2-1, with 9 nucleotides matching TRBD2. Germline CDR1 is KGHDR and CDR2 is SFDVKD. Trimming took 4 bases from V and 10 from J; bases not matched to a gene: 10. The CDR3 has 15 residues.

The genes are TRBV7-2 and TRBJ2-2; D is uncertain. Deletions cut 3 bases from V and 6 bases from J, with 8 bases between. The CDR3 has 13 amino acids. Germline V gene lookup returns CDR1 SGHTA and CDR2 FQGNSA. The CDR3 DNA is TGTGCCAGCAGCTTCTCCCCCCCCGGGGAGCTGTTTTTT. It encodes CASSFSPPGELFF.

The chain joins TRBV5-1 to TRBJ2-5, with 10 bases aligning to TRBD1. The germline V gene encodes CDR1 SGHRS and CDR2 YFSETQ. The CDR3 spans 16 residues. After removal of 1 base from V and 9 bases from J, the junction contained 12 bases not matched to a gene. CDR3 nucleotides: TGCGCCAGCAGCTTGCCTCGGACAGGGGGAGGTGGGTCCCAGTACTTC. Protein: CASSLPRTGGGGSQYF.

This clone has only one observation. V usage is TRBV7-9 and J usage is TRBJ2-5, with a possible D match to TRBD2 (6 bases). CDR1 and CDR2 (germline): SEHNR, FQNEAQ (reference sequence). The CDR3 runs to 15 residues. Trimming shortened V by 10 bases and J by 5 bases, and 23 bases separated the two germline ends. The CDR3 nucleotides are TGTGCCACCCTCCTACCCGGTCCAGGGAGGGAGACCCAGTACTTC. It translates to CATLLPGPGRETQYF.

This clone has only a few counts. This chain uses TRBV19 with TRBJ2-3; TRBD2 matches at 7 bases. Germline V gene data show CDR1 as LNHDA and CDR2 as SQIVND (reference sequence). V lost 5 bases, J lost 1 base, and 6 bases stayed unmatched. This CDR3 is built from 15 residues. The CDR3 sequence is CASSRREKGTDTQYF. The CDR3 DNA reads TGTGCCAGTAGTCGGCGGGAGAAGGGCACAGATACGCAGTATTTT.

The J gene is TRBJ1-4, the V gene TRBV7-9, with 7 bases lining up with TRBD1. The CDR3 has 15 amino acids. V lost 4 bases, J lost 5 bases, and 7 bases stayed unmatched. The V gene's germline CDR1 is SEHNR and CDR2 FQNEAQ (reference sequence). CDR3 residues: CASSYPGTANEKLFF. In DNA form, the CDR3 reads TGTGCCAGCAGCTACCCCGGGACAGCAAATGAAAAACTGTTTTTT.

V usage is TRBV27 and J usage is TRBJ2-5; TRBD2 matches 12 bases. This CDR3 has 15 residues. V lost 5 bases, J lost 4 bases, and 5 bases stayed unmatched. Germline V CDR1 and CDR2: MNHEY, SMNVEV (reference sequence). The CDR3 here is CASSILAGGIETQYF. The CDR3 region has the DNA TGTGCCAGCAGTATACTAGCGGGAGGAATAGAGACCCAGTACTTC.

The V call is TRBV12-5, the J call TRBJ2-2, with 7 positions matching TRBD2. This CDR3 comprises 16 residues. Per germline, CDR1 LGHNT and CDR2 FRNRAP. After removal of 0 bases from V and 6 bases from J, the junction contained 7 bases not matched to a gene. The CDR3 sequence: CASGLVGNGRSGELFF. In nucleotides, the CDR3 is TGTGCTAGTGGTTTGGTAGGGAACGGGAGGTCCGGGGAGCTGTTTTTT.

The chain couples TRBV11-2 to TRBJ2-7; TRBD2 matches at 11 bases. After removal of 0 bases from V and 3 bases from J, the junction contained 13 bases not matched to a gene. CDR3 length: 19 residues. Germline V gene data show CDR1 as SGHAT and CDR2 as FQNNGV. This CDR3 is CASSLDKLRLGTSGYEQYF. CDR3 nucleotides: TGTGCCAGCAGCTTAGATAAGCTCCGATTGGGGACTAGCGGCTACGAGCAGTACTTC.